The sequence of this T cell receptor (beta chain) was determined in a study of regulatory T cells in long-lasting Graves disease. Points from the study as a whole: It was possible that the small sample size reduced accuracy. Graves' patients with persistent disease showed TCR diversity lower than patients newly diagnosed.

To note about this clonotype: Its antigen is not known.

As for time point: persistent/refractory GD, antithyroid drugs over 5 years with positive TRAb. PBMCs were the source of the RNA used for TCR sequencing. Combining iRepertoire HTBI primers with Arm-PCR of CDR3 regions, the authors built TCR beta libraries. Original data processing: Taken together, the samples had 55 to 65 TRBV and 15 or so TRBJ segments identified. TCRdb redid the calling of the multiplex PCR reads with MiXCR, one entry per CDR3 protein. For this entry, the V and J calls and clone size follow TCRdb and not the study's own pipeline. The table has roughly 430,000 distinct CDR3 sequences, roughly a fifth seen once. The sequenced sample was peripheral blood mononuclear cells (PBMCs), obtained when the disease was refractory, from a patient treated with antithyroid drugs. This clonotype was sampled from a female donor with Graves disease.

For the CDR3, the DNA is TGCAGTGCTAGACCTCACGACAGGGAGTTTGACTATGGCTACACCTTC. Translating gives CSARPHDREFDYGYTF. The rearrangement uses TRBV20-1 and TRBJ1-2, with TRBD1 matching over 7 bases. This CDR3 has 16 residues. CDR1 DFQATT and CDR2 SNEGSKA come from the germline V gene (reference sequence). J gave up 3 bases and V 2 bases, and 12 bases lay outside the gene matches.